These 2 T cell receptor beta chains came from one sample sequenced in a study of identical twins. TCRdb independently ran MiXCR on the 5' RACE reads; one entry per CDR3 protein. The sample lists around 490,000 distinct CDR3 sequences; about 15% were seen once. Another study also made use of these data, one on yellow fever vaccine responses in identical twins.

The sample comprised CD4+ T cells sorted from blood. These receptors all stem from a woman under 30 in good health.

Many counts were recorded for this clonotype. The V call is TRBV20-1, the J call TRBJ2-7, with 8 nucleotides matching TRBD2. This CDR3 has 13 residues. From germline, CDR1 is DFQATT and CDR2 SNEGSKA (reference sequence). The ends lost 5 bases at V and 5 bases at J; junction bases unmatched: 8. CDR3 region: CSAGSGSGHEQYF. DNA for the CDR3: TGCAGTGCTGGGAGCGGGAGTGGCCACGAGCAGTACTTC.

Only a few counts were recorded for this clonotype. This chain joins TRBV5-8 and TRBJ1-2, with D unclear. The CDR3 has 12 residues. V was trimmed by 2 bases and J by 4 bases, leaving 6 bases between them. Germline V lookup: CDR1 SGHTS, CDR2 YDEGEE. The CDR3 nucleotides are TGTGCCAGCAGCTTTCCCCTCTATGGCTACACCTTC. Its translation is CASSFPLYGYTF.